Reported below is one TCR beta chain. What it binds is not known. Unexposed donor CD4+ T cells date from about 2011-2019, before the COVID-19 pandemic. Isolation of CD4+ T cells took place after approximately 10 days in culture. The data were obtained in a study of CD4 T cells in relation to SARS-CoV-2 and coronaviruses. Clones were sequenced by immunoSEQ multiplex PCR, and TCRdb holds only the in-frame ones, with some missing. The sample includes roughly 18,000 clones, 82% seen only once; the top ten take about 31%. This receptor was identified in a human donor in good health. The source material was CD4+ T cells from PBMCs, cultured in vitro.

The CDR3 DNA is TGTGCCTGGAGTGGTGACAGGGTCTACGAGCAGTACTTC. It yields the protein CAWSGDRVYEQYF. J is TRBJ2-7 and V is TRBV30, with 7 bases fitting TRBD1. The length of the CDR3 is 13 residues. Germline CDR1 is GTSNPN and CDR2 is SVGIG (reference sequence). Unmatched junction bases numbered 3, after V lost 1 base and J lost 3 bases.